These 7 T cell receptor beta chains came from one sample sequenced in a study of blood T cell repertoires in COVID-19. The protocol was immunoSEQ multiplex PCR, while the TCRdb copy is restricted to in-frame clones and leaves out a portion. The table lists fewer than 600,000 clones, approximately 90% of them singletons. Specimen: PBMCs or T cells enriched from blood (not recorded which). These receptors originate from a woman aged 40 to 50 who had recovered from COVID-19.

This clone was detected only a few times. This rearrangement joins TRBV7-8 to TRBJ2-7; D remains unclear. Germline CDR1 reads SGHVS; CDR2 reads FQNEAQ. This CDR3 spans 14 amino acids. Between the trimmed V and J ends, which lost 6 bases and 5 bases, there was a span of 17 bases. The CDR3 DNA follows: TGTGCCAGCAGATTAACCGGGTCTACCAACGAGCAGTACTTC. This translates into CASRLTGSTNEQYF.

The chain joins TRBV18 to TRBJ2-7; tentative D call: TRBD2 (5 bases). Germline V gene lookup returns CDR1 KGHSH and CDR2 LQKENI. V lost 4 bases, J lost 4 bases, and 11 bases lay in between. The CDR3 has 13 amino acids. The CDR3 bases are TGTGCCAGCTCACGAGAGGGATATTACGAGCAGTACTTC. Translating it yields CASSREGYYEQYF.

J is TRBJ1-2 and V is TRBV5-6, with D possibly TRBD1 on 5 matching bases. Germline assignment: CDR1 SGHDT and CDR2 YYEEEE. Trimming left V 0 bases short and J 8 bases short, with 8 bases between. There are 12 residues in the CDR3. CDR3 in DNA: TGTGCCAGCAGCTTGGGGGGGGTCGGCTACACCTTC. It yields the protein CASSLGGVGYTF.

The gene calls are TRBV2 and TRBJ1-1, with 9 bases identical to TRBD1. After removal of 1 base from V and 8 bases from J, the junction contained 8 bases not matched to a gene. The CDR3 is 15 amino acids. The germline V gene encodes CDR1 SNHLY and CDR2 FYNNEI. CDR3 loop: CASSEDGTGPAEAFF. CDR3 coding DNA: TGTGCCAGCAGTGAAGACGGGACAGGGCCGGCGGAAGCTTTCTTT.

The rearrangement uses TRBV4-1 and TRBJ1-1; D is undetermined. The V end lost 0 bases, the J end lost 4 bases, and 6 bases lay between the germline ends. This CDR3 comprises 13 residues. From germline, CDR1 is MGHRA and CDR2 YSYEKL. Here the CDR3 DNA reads TGCGCCAGCAGCCAAGAGGGCGCCACTGAAGCTTTCTTT. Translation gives CASSQEGATEAFF.

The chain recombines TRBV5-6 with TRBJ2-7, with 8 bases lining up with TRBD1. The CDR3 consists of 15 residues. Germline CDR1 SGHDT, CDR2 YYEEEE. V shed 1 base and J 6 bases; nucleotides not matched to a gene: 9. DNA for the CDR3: TGTGCCAGCAGCTTGTTGGGGACAGGAGTCTCCGAGCAGTACTTC. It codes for CASSLLGTGVSEQYF.

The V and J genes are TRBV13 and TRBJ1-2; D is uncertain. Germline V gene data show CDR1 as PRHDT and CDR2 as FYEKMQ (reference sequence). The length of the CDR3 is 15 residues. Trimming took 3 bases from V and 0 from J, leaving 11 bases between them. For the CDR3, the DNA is TGTGCCAGCAGCTTGACCAAGACTACTAACTATGGCTACACCTTC. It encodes CASSLTKTTNYGYTF.